Shown below are 21 T cell receptor beta chains from a single sample sequenced in a study of CD8+ T cells in alopecia areata. The authors extracted RNA and reverse transcribed it into cDNA as the sequencing template. Generated by immunoSEQ multiplex PCR, the TCRdb table keeps only in-frame clones and is missing some. The table shows around 200,000 clones, with about 60% occurring only once. Treatment denoted: oral pan-JAK inhibitor, 5-10 mg twice daily. The sample consisted of CD8+ T cells sorted from blood, taken at week 24, from a patient treated with tofacitinib. These receptors were taken from a human donor with alopecia areata.

The chain couples TRBV15 to TRBJ1-5; no definite D call. Between the trimmed V and J ends, which lost 9 bases and 4 bases, there was a span of 10 bases. CDR1 LNHNV and CDR2 YYDKDF come from the germline V gene (reference sequence). This CDR3 is 12 amino acids long. This chain's CDR3 is CATRESNQPQHF. CDR3 in DNA: TGTGCCACGAGAGAGAGTAATCAGCCCCAGCATTTT.

The chain combines TRBV4-2 with TRBJ2-3; 8 nucleotides agree with TRBD1. Trimming at V came to 1 base and at J to 3 bases, leaving 9 bases not matched to a gene. From germline, CDR1 is LGHNA and CDR2 YNFKEQ. This CDR3 contains 17 residues. CDR3 residues: CASSQGTGTGRTDTQYF. The CDR3 coding sequence is TGTGCCAGCAGCCAAGGGACAGGGACAGGTCGTACAGATACGCAGTATTTT.

The rearrangement joins TRBV5-6 to TRBJ1-5, with 7 bases lining up with TRBD1. The CDR3 loop spans 15 amino acids. Per germline, CDR1 SGHDT and CDR2 YYEEEE. V was pared by 1 base and J by 4 bases, with 5 bases of the junction left unmatched. CDR3 region: CASSLMQGGNQPQHF. CDR3 bases: TGTGCCAGCAGCTTGATGCAGGGGGGGAATCAGCCCCAGCATTTT.

This clone was seen a handful of times. The chain carries TRBV13 and TRBJ2-3; D uncertain. This CDR3 is 13 amino acids long. Germline assignment: CDR1 PRHDT and CDR2 FYEKMQ (reference sequence). V lost 4 bases and J 6 bases, leaving 11 bases between the germline ends. CDR3 sequence (DNA): TGTGCCAGCAGCTCACGGGTGGCGGATACGCAGTATTTT. Protein sequence: CASSSRVADTQYF.

This clone came up once. The chain combines TRBV2 with TRBJ2-7; TRBD2 might be the D (5 bases). From germline, CDR1 is SNHLY and CDR2 FYNNEI. V shed 2 bases and J shed 4 bases, with 18 bases lying between them. The CDR3 length is 16 residues. DNA for the CDR3: TGTGCCAGCAGTGAAACTAGGACCCTCCGGGGTTACGAGCAGTACTTC. Translated, it gives CASSETRTLRGYEQYF. The variable domain in full, with the rest retrieved from reference TRBV2 and TRBJ2-7, is EPEVTQTPSHQVTQMGQEVILRCVPISNHLYFYWYRQILGQKVEFLVSFYNNEISEKSEIFDDQFSVERPDGSNFTLKIRSTKLEDSAMYFCASSETRTLRGYEQYFGPGTRLTVT.

The chain employs TRBV27 and TRBJ2-7, with TRBD1 as a possible D gene (5 bases). This CDR3 is 12 amino acids long. CDR1 is MNHEY and CDR2 is SMNVEV in the germline V gene (reference sequence). V gave up 9 bases and J gave up 6 bases, with 15 bases separating them. CDR3 in amino acids: CASVGIGAEQYF. DNA for the CDR3: TGTGCCAGTGTGGGTATAGGGGCCGAGCAGTACTTC.

This clone appeared a few times. At one end, the junction sequence differs from germline, possibly due to a read error. The rearrangement links TRBV29-1 to TRBJ2-1; maybe TRBD1 (5 bases). Germline V gene data show CDR1 as SQVTM and CDR2 as ANQGSEA. The CDR3 runs to 12 residues. CDR3 nucleotide sequence: TGCAGCGTGGAAGAGACAGCCGATGAGCAGTTCTTC. Translating gives CSVEETADEQFF.

This chain uses TRBV2 with TRBJ1-2, with D unresolved. Deletions cut 5 bases from V and 0 bases from J, with 13 bases between. The CDR3 covers 15 residues. Germline V gene data show CDR1 as SNHLY and CDR2 as FYNNEI. The CDR3 region is CASSPRTGANYGYTF. As DNA, the CDR3 is TGTGCCAGCAGTCCTCGGACTGGGGCTAACTATGGCTACACCTTC.

CDR3 coding DNA: TGTGCCAGCAGACCGGATTCGGGCAATCAGCCCCAGCATTTT. This translates into CASRPDSGNQPQHF. The J gene is TRBJ1-5, the V gene TRBV27, with D unresolved. The CDR3 totals 14 residues. Germline assignment: CDR1 MNHEY and CDR2 SMNVEV (reference sequence). Trimming took off 6 bases at V and 2 bases at J, with 11 bases between the two ends.

The gene calls are TRBV6-5 and TRBJ2-7; weak D call: TRBD2 (6 bases). Germline loops: CDR1 MNHEY, CDR2 SVGAGI. The CDR3 is made up of 12 amino acids. Trimming stripped 6 bases from V and 5 bases from J, with 11 bases between. The CDR3 nucleotides are TGTGCCAGCAGCCCCGGGGGACACGAGCAGTACTTC. Translated: CASSPGGHEQYF.

The chain is built from TRBV27 and TRBJ2-7; tentative D call: TRBD1 (5 bases). Trimming removed 3 bases from V and 1 base from J, with 13 bases in between. CDR3 length equals 15 residues. Germline lookup yields CDR1 MNHEY and CDR2 SMNVEV (reference sequence). The CDR3 DNA reads TGTGCCAGCAGTTTGTCGGCAGGGCGGTCCTACGAGCAGTACTTC. The encoded protein is CASSLSAGRSYEQYF.

This clone came up a few times. The rearrangement uses TRBV13 and TRBJ1-2, with D unresolved. Germline lookup yields CDR1 PRHDT and CDR2 FYEKMQ (reference sequence). The V gene lost 6 bases and the J gene lost 5 bases, with 13 bases spanning the gap. The CDR3 consists of 13 residues. Here the CDR3 DNA reads TGTGCCAGCAGTTTATCGACGGGATATGGCTACACCTTC. As protein: CASSLSTGYGYTF.

The V call is TRBV4-2, the J call TRBJ2-3; 11 nucleotides line up with TRBD2. This CDR3 is 16 amino acids long. V gave up 0 bases and J gave up 5 bases; unmatched junction bases: 4. Per the germline V gene, CDR1 is LGHNA and CDR2 is YNFKEQ. The CDR3 sequence is CASSQDLAGGLDTQYF. The CDR3 nucleotides are TGTGCCAGCAGCCAAGATCTAGCGGGGGGACTAGATACGCAGTATTTT.

This rearrangement joins TRBV6-5 to TRBJ2-3; 8 positions agree with TRBD2. In germline, CDR1 is MNHEY, CDR2 SVGAGI. This CDR3 is 15 amino acids long. V was clipped by 4 bases and J by 2 bases; unmatched bases: 5. The CDR3 is CASSFSGENTDTQYF. The CDR3 bases are TGTGCCAGCAGTTTTAGCGGGGAGAACACAGATACGCAGTATTTT.

This clone was counted between two and nine times. The rearrangement joins TRBV23-1 to TRBJ2-1, with no clear D. TRBV23-1 counts as an open reading frame of uncertain function. The V end lost 4 bases, the J end lost 3 bases, and 4 bases lay between the germline ends. The CDR3 is 12 residues long. The CDR3 here is CASSRNYNEQFF. Written as DNA, the CDR3 is TGCGCCAGCAGTCGAAACTACAATGAGCAGTTCTTC.

J is TRBJ2-5 and V is TRBV29-1; D might be TRBD1 (5 bases). The CDR3 has 14 residues. Trimming removed 0 bases at V and 5 bases at J, with 13 bases between. Germline V gene sequence: CDR1 SQVTM, CDR2 ANQGSEA. CDR3 bases: TGCAGCGTTGAAGATCTCCAGGGTGGGGAGACCCAGTACTTC. This gives the protein CSVEDLQGGETQYF.

The rearrangement links TRBV15 to TRBJ2-7, with 7 bases that match TRBD2. After removal of 3 bases from V and 0 bases from J, the junction contained 2 bases not matched to a gene. The CDR3 runs to 14 residues. In germline, CDR1 is LNHNV, CDR2 YYDKDF (reference sequence). CDR3 nucleotide sequence: TGTGCCACCAGCAGCCGGGGGGACTCCTACGAGCAGTACTTC. Its translation: CATSSRGDSYEQYF.

The CDR3 region is CASSLWGAHPNEQFF. The CDR3, as DNA: TGTGCCAGCAGCTTGTGGGGCGCACACCCCAATGAGCAGTTCTTC. This sequence joins TRBV5-6 and TRBJ2-1, with D perhaps matching TRBD1 (5 bases). V gave up 1 base and J gave up 6 bases, with 14 bases separating them. Germline lookup yields CDR1 SGHDT and CDR2 YYEEEE. The CDR3 runs to 15 residues.

This chain connects TRBV19 to TRBJ1-1, with a tentative D call TRBD1 (5 bases). V lost 3 bases and J 5 bases, leaving 25 bases between the germline ends. The germline gives CDR1 LNHDA, CDR2 SQIVND (reference sequence). The CDR3 runs to 18 residues. DNA of the CDR3: TGTGCCAGTAGTATTGCGTCGAGGGACGGGAGGTTTTGGACTGAAGCTTTCTTT. It codes for CASSIASRDGRFWTEAFF.

CDR3 DNA: TGTGCCAGCGGCACCGGGACTAGCGGGGGTCTGGAGCAGTTCTTC. It codes for CASGTGTSGGLEQFF. The rearrangement links TRBV6-6 to TRBJ2-1; TRBD2 matches 14 bases. The CDR3 length is 15 residues. The V segment lost 8 bases and the J segment 10 bases; nucleotides outside the gene matches: 10. Germline V gene lookup returns CDR1 MNHNY and CDR2 SVGAGI (reference sequence).

This clone was seen more than once but under ten times. V and J are TRBV13 and TRBJ2-1; D may be TRBD2 (5 bases). The ends were cut back, 7 bases at V and 4 bases at J, with 14 bases in the middle. CDR1 PRHDT and CDR2 FYEKMQ come from the germline V gene (reference sequence). This CDR3 contains 14 residues. The CDR3 is CASNLASGYNEQFF. Here the CDR3 DNA reads TGTGCCAGCAACCTAGCTTCGGGTTACAATGAGCAGTTCTTC.